Listed below are T cell receptor beta chains from one sample, sequenced in a study of T cells in Graves' hyperthyroidism and ophthalmopathy. Each CDR3 protein is one row after TCRdb ran MiXCR on the multiplex PCR reads. The sample has some 400,000 distinct CDR3 sequences, about 15% seen once. The sample was blood. The receptors were sampled from a woman in her sixties with Graves' hyperthyroidism. The CDR3 runs from the conserved cysteine through the conserved F or W. The D gene is left open where the match is weak. The size field is filled for only some rows; it gives once, few, many or a size class.

many	TRBV5-1	TRBD2	TRBJ2-7	TGCGCCAGCAGCTGGACACTAGCGGGAGCGGCCTACGAGCAGTACTTC	CASSWTLAGAAYEQYF
many	TRBV19	.	TRBJ2-7	TGTGCCAGTAGTATCCAGGGAGGCACCTACGAGCAGTACTTC	CASSIQGGTYEQYF
many	TRBV20-1	.	TRBJ1-5	TGCAGTGCTAGAGACGGGGGCATGGATCAGCCCCAGCATTTT	CSARDGGMDQPQHF
many	TRBV20-1	.	TRBJ2-5	TGCAGTGCTAGAGGCGGTATGGGCGAGACCCAGTACTTC	CSARGGMGETQYF
.	TRBV27	.	TRBJ2-6	TGTGCCAGCAGGTCAACTGGGGCCAACGTCCTGACTTTC	CASRSTGANVLTF
.	TRBV9	.	TRBJ2-5	TGTGCCAGCAGCGTAGATTCCGCAGGGACCCAGTACTTC	CASSVDSAGTQYF
.	TRBV11-2	.	TRBJ2-3	TGTGCCAGCAGCAGGGACTGGAGGGATACGCAGTATTTT	CASSRDWRDTQYF
many	TRBV20-1	TRBD2	TRBJ2-1	TGCAGTGCTAGACCACTAGCGGCCCCCTACAATGAGCAGTTCTTC	CSARPLAAPYNEQFF
few	TRBV29-1	TRBD1	TRBJ2-3	TGCAGTATTACAGGACAGGGTCACACAGATACGCAGTATTTT	CSITGQGHTDTQYF
.	TRBV20-1	TRBD2	TRBJ2-7	TGCAGTGCTAGAGAGCCGGGAGGGCCTCTCGAGCAGTACTTC	CSAREPGGPLEQYF
many	TRBV29-1	.	TRBJ1-6	TGCAGCGTTGCACAGGGTAACTCACCCCTCCACTTT	CSVAQGNSPLHF
.	TRBV19	.	TRBJ2-1	TGTGCCACCACGCATCCGGGGAGCTACAATGAGCAGTTCTTC	CATTHPGSYNEQFF
few	TRBV3-1	TRBD2	TRBJ2-3	TGTGCCAGCAGCGCAACTCAAAACCTAGCGGGGAAAAGGGATACGCAGTATTTT	CASSATQNLAGKRDTQYF
few	TRBV5-4	TRBD2	TRBJ2-1	TGTGCCAGCAGCCCTAGAAGCGGGAGAGGGGATGAGCAGTTCTTC	CASSPRSGRGDEQFF
many	TRBV30	.	TRBJ2-1	TGTGCCTGGGACCGCGCGAGTTACAATGAGCAGTTCTTC	CAWDRASYNEQFF
few	TRBV7-2	.	TRBJ2-1	TGTGCCAACAACCTAATCCCGGGGGCCTCCTACAATGAGCAGTTCTTC	CANNLIPGASYNEQFF
many	TRBV20-1	TRBD1	TRBJ2-1	TGCAGTGCCCCCGGGACAGGGCGCGAGCAGTTCTTC	CSAPGTGREQFF
.	TRBV4-1	.	TRBJ2-5	TGCGCCAGCAGGCCGGGTGGTAGACGACAAGAGACCCAGTACTTT	CASRPGGRRQETQYF